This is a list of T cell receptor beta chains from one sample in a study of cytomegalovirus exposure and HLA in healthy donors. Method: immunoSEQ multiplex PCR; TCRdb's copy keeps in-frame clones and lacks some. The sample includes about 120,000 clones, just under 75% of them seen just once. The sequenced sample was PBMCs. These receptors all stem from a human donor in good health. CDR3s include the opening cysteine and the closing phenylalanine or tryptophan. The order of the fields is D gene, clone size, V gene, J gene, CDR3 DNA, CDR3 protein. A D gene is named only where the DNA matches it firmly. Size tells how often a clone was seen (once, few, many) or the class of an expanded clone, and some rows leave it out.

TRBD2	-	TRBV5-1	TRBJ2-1	TGCGCCAGCAGATCTAGCGGTACAAACAATGAGCAGTTCTTC	CASRSSGTNNEQFF
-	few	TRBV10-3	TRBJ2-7	TGTGCCATCAGTGCCTCTATTTACGAGCAGTACTTC	CAISASIYEQYF
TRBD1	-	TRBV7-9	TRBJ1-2	TGTGCCAGCAGCTTGACCGGGACAGGGAACTATGGCTACACCTTC	CASSLTGTGNYGYTF
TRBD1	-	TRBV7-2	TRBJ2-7	TGTGCCAGCACCACCCAAGGGAACAGACAGGGGCGGTACGAGCAGTACTTC	CASTTQGNRQGRYEQYF
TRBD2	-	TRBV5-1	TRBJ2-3	TGCGCCAGCAGGTTGACTAGCGGGAGATCCGGGAAAGATACGCAGTATTTT	CASRLTSGRSGKDTQYF
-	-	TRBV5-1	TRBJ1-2	TGCGCCAGCAGCTTGACGGGGGGCCGGTATGGCTACACCTTC	CASSLTGGRYGYTF
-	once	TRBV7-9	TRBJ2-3	TGTGCCAGCAGCTTTAGCGGAAACACAGATACGCAGTATTTT	CASSFSGNTDTQYF
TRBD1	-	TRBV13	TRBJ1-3	TGTGCCAGCAGCTTAGCGGGGGACAGGGAGGCTGGAAACACCATATATTTT	CASSLAGDREAGNTIYF
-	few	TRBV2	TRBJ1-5	TGTGCCAGCAGTGAGCAGACTCTGGGGGGTCAGGCCCAGCATTTT	CASSEQTLGGQAQHF
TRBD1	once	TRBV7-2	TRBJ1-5	TGTGCCAGCAGCCCTACAGGGGAGAATCAGCCCCAGCATTTT	CASSPTGENQPQHF